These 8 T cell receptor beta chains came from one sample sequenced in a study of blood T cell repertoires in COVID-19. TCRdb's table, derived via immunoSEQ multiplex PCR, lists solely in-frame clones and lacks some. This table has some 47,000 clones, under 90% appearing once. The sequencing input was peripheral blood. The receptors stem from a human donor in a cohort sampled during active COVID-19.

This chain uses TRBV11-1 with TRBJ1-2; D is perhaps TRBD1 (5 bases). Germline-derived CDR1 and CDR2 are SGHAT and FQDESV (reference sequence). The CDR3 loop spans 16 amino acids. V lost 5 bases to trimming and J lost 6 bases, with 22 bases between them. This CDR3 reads CASSRHAGPPLNGYTF. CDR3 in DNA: TGTGCCAGCAGCCGCCACGCAGGGCCACCGTTGAATGGCTACACCTTC.

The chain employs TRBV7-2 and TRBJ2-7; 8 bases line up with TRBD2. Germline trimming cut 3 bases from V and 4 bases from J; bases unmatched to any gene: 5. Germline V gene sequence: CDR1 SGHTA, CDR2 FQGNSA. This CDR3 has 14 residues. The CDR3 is CASSLFGGGYEQYF. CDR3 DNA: TGTGCCAGCAGCTTGTTCGGGGGGGGTTACGAGCAGTACTTC.

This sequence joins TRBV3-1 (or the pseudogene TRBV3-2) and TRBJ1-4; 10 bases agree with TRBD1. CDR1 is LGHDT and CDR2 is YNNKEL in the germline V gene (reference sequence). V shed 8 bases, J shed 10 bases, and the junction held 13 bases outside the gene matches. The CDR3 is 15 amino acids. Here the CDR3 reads CASRQGAHLAGKLFF. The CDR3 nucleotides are TGTGCCAGCCGACAGGGGGCGCATTTGGCCGGAAAACTGTTTTTT.

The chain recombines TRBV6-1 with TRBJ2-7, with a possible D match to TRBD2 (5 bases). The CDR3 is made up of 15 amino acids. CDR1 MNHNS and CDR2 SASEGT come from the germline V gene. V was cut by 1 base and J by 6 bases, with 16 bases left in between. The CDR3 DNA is TGTGCCAGCAGTGAAGTTCAGAGGGATGCGGGCGAGCAGTACGTC. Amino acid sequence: CASSEVQRDAGEQYV.

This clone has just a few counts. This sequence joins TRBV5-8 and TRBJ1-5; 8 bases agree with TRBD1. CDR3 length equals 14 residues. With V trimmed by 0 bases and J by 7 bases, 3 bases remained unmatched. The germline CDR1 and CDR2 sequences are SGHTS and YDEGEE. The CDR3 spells CASSLDRGDQPQHF. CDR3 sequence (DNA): TGTGCCAGCAGCTTGGACAGGGGGGACCAGCCCCAGCATTTT.

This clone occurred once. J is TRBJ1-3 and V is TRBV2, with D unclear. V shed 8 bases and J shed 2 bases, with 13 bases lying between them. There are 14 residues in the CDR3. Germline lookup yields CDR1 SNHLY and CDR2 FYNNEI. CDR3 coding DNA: TGTGCCAGCGATCCAGAGGCGACTGGAAACACCATATATTTT. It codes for CASDPEATGNTIYF.

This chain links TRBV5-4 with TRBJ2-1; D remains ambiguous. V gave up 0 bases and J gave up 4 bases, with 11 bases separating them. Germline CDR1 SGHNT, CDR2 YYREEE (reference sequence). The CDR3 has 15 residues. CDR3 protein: CASSLAELQYNEQFF. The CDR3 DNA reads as TGTGCCAGCAGCTTGGCGGAGTTACAATACAATGAGCAGTTCTTC.

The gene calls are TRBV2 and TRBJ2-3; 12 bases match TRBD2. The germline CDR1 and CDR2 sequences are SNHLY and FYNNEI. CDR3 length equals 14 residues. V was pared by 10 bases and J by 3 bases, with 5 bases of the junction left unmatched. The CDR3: CATPGLAGTDTQYF. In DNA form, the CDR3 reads TGTGCCACCCCCGGACTAGCGGGGACAGATACGCAGTATTTT. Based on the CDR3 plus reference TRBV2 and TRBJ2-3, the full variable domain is EPEVTQTPSHQVTQMGQEVILRCVPISNHLYFYWYRQILGQKVEFLVSFYNNEISEKSEIFDDQFSVERPDGSNFTLKIRSTKLEDSAMYFCATPGLAGTDTQYFGPGTRLTVL.